Presented here are 15 T cell receptor beta chains from one specimen sequenced in a study of shared clonotypes between healthy human individuals. Assay used: immunoSEQ multiplex PCR; TCRdb lists only in-frame clones, some missing. The table records 1.5 million to 2.5 million clones, about 95% of them present only once. The naive CD8 fraction comprised CD45RO-negative cells positively selected for CCR7 and excluded terminally differentiated effector memory CD45RA+ cells. Material: naive CD8+ T cells sorted from blood. The source of these receptors is a man aged 18-30 years in good health.

The rearrangement uses TRBV7-9 and TRBJ2-6, with a possible D match to TRBD2 (7 bases). Trimming shortened V by 9 bases and J by 1 base, and 19 bases separated the two germline ends. Germline V gene sequence: CDR1 SEHNR, CDR2 FQNEAQ (reference sequence). The CDR3 is 17 amino acids. CDR3 in amino acids: CASPPAGARSGANVLTF. The CDR3 DNA sequence: TGTGCCAGTCCCCCTGCGGGGGCGAGGTCTGGGGCCAACGTCCTGACTTTC.

This chain uses TRBV5-6 with TRBJ2-4, with D possibly being TRBD1 (6 bases). CDR3 length: 17 residues. Germline V lookup: CDR1 SGHDT, CDR2 YYEEEE. Trimming cost V 0 bases and J 2 bases, with 15 bases left between them. The CDR3 sequence is CASSLGPGEESKNIQYF. As DNA, the CDR3 is TGTGCCAGCAGCTTGGGACCAGGGGAAGAGTCCAAAAACATTCAGTACTTC.

This chain joins TRBV28 and TRBJ2-5, with TRBD2 as a possible D gene (7 bases). Germline CDR1 and CDR2: MDHEN and SYDVKM. Between the trimmed V and J ends, which lost 6 bases and 4 bases, there was a span of 15 bases. This CDR3 is 14 amino acids long. The CDR3 loop reads CASSPPGGAETQYF. As DNA, the CDR3 is TGTGCCAGCAGCCCGCCGGGGGGCGCAGAGACCCAGTACTTC.

This rearrangement joins TRBV19 to TRBJ1-6; D is uncertain. Trimming pared 2 bases from V and 6 bases from J, leaving 2 bases between. The CDR3 sequence is 12 residues long. The germline V gene has CDR1 LNHDA and CDR2 SQIVND (reference sequence). Written as DNA, the CDR3 is TGTGCCAGTAGTATAATTAATTCACCCCTCCACTTT. Translation: CASSIINSPLHF.

V usage is TRBV7-2 and J usage is TRBJ1-6, with 8 bases lining up with TRBD1. This CDR3 is built from 18 residues. V dropped 1 base and J dropped 10; count of bases not matched to a gene: 15. Germline V gene sequence: CDR1 SGHTA, CDR2 FQGNSA. DNA for the CDR3: TGTGCCAGCAGCTTAGATCCGGTATTTGGACAGGGAGGGTCACCCCTCCACTTT. Translation: CASSLDPVFGQGGSPLHF.

V gene TRBV7-2 combines with J gene TRBJ2-3; 9 bases align to TRBD2. V gave up 1 base and J gave up 5 bases; unmatched junction bases: 7. The length of the CDR3 is 16 residues. Germline-derived CDR1 and CDR2 are SGHTA and FQGNSA. CDR3 nucleotide sequence: TGTGCCAGCAGCTTAGTTCTAGCGGGACGAGTAGATACGCAGTATTTT. Encoded protein: CASSLVLAGRVDTQYF.

The table lists this clone with a count of one. This sequence joins TRBV4-1 and TRBJ2-7, with D perhaps TRBD1 (5 bases). V was trimmed by 1 base and J by 2 bases, leaving 12 bases between them. Looked up from germline, CDR1 is MGHRA and CDR2 is YSYEKL. This CDR3 comprises 15 residues. The CDR3 DNA follows: TGCGCCAGCAGCCAAGGTTTAGGGGCGGCCTACGAGCAGTACTTC. It encodes CASSQGLGAAYEQYF.

CDR3 in amino acids: CASSIGPDSPLHF. In DNA form, the CDR3 reads TGTGCCAGTAGTATCGGTCCCGATTCACCCCTCCACTTT. The rearrangement joins TRBV19 to TRBJ1-6, with D uncertain. The CDR3 spans 13 residues. Germline values: CDR1 LNHDA, CDR2 SQIVND (reference sequence). V shed 3 bases and J shed 8 bases, with 8 bases lying between them.

This chain uses TRBV7-2 with TRBJ1-5; 7 bases fit TRBD1. Germline V CDR1 and CDR2: SGHTA, FQGNSA. V shed 5 bases, J shed 8 bases, and the junction held 6 bases outside the gene matches. The CDR3 totals 13 residues. The CDR3 is CASSTEGAEPQHF. As DNA, the CDR3 is TGTGCCAGCAGCACCGAGGGGGCAGAGCCCCAGCATTTT.

About this clone itself: Other DNA variants within this sample encode the same CDR3. The J gene is TRBJ1-1, the V gene TRBV19, with D uncertain. Germline CDR1 reads LNHDA; CDR2 reads SQIVND (reference sequence). V was shortened by 5 bases and J by 1 base, with 5 bases between the two germline ends. There are 12 residues in the CDR3. The CDR3 here is CASSEGNTEAFF. The CDR3 DNA reads as TGTGCCAGTAGTGAAGGGAACACTGAAGCTTTCTTT. Complete variable domain (other parts from reference TRBV19 and TRBJ1-1): DGGITQSPKYLFRKEGQNVTLSCEQNLNHDAMYWYRQDPGQGLRLIYYSQIVNDFQKGDIAEGYSVSREKKESFPLTVTSAQKNPTAFYLCASSEGNTEAFFGQGTRLTVV.

V usage is TRBV5-1 and J usage is TRBJ2-1; 10 bases fit TRBD2. V shed 6 bases, J shed 9 bases, and the junction held 3 bases outside the gene matches. In germline, CDR1 is SGHRS, CDR2 YFSETQ. This CDR3 comprises 12 residues. The CDR3 region is CASNIAGGEQFF. DNA for the CDR3: TGCGCCAGCAACATAGCGGGGGGTGAGCAGTTCTTC. The whole variable domain, remainder taken from reference TRBV5-1 and TRBJ2-1, is KAGVTQTPRYLIKTRGQQVTLSCSPISGHRSVSWYQQTPGQGLQFLFEYFSETQRNKGNFPGRFSGRQFSNSRSEMNVSTLELGDSALYLCASNIAGGEQFFGPGTRLTVL.

V usage is TRBV7-9 and J usage is TRBJ2-3, with D possibly TRBD2 on 6 matching bases. The CDR3 totals 15 residues. Trimming shortened V by 5 bases and J by 4 bases, and 16 bases separated the two germline ends. Germline lookup yields CDR1 SEHNR and CDR2 FQNEAQ (reference sequence). The DNA of the CDR3 is TGTGCCAGCAGCCCCCGGGGGAACTCTGCAGATACGCAGTATTTT. The encoded protein is CASSPRGNSADTQYF.

V and J are TRBV28 and TRBJ2-1, with D perhaps matching TRBD2 (7 bases). CDR1 and CDR2 from the germline V gene are MDHEN and SYDVKM. The CDR3 sequence is 16 residues long. The V gene lost 3 bases and the J gene lost 6 bases, with 18 bases spanning the gap. CDR3: CASSFETGGYFNEQFF. The DNA for the CDR3 is TGTGCCAGCAGTTTTGAGACGGGGGGCTATTTCAATGAGCAGTTCTTC.

This chain connects TRBV29-1 to TRBJ2-2; D is undetermined. Germline CDR1 SQVTM, CDR2 ANQGSEA. This CDR3 is built from 15 residues. V dropped 3 bases and J dropped 3 bases, with 14 bases sitting between them. For the CDR3, the DNA is TGCAGCGTTGAGCGGTCAGATCCCTACACCGGGGAGCTGTTTTTT. This codes for CSVERSDPYTGELFF.

The gene calls are TRBV5-6 and TRBJ1-1; possibly TRBD1 for D (6 bases). Germline V gives CDR1 SGHDT, CDR2 YYEEEE. The CDR3 has 14 residues. V lost 4 bases, J lost 1 base, and 11 bases lay in between. CDR3 DNA: TGTGCCAGCAGCCCCGGGACATCGAACACTGAAGCTTTCTTT. Translation gives CASSPGTSNTEAFF.